The sequence of this T cell receptor beta chain was determined in a study of T cells in Graves' hyperthyroidism and ophthalmopathy. RNA transcripts gave rise to amplified TCR beta CDR3 regions. The HTBI primer set drove a first-round RT-PCR of the TCR CDR3. A single record per CDR3 protein comes from TCRdb applying MiXCR to the multiplex PCR reads. In the table there are about 400,000 distinct CDR3 sequences, 15% to 17% of which are singletons. For this clonotype: What it recognizes is unknown.

Patients having uncontrolled infection, another autoimmune disease, pregnancy or lactation were not included. Study results and limitations: Most thyroid clonotypes expanded above 0.001 appeared in blood too.

Germline CDR1 and CDR2: LGHNA and YSLEER. Between the trimmed V and J ends, which lost 1 base and 4 bases, there was a span of 13 bases. The CDR3 runs 15 residues. The sequenced sample consisted of blood. V is TRBV4-3 and J is TRBJ1-1; D gene ambiguous. The receptor comes from a woman between 18 and 29 years old with Graves' hyperthyroidism that later progressed to Graves' ophthalmopathy. The CDR3 loop reads CASSQVFSGGTEAFF. The CDR3 DNA sequence: TGCGCCAGCAGCCAAGTCTTCTCCGGCGGCACTGAAGCTTTCTTT.